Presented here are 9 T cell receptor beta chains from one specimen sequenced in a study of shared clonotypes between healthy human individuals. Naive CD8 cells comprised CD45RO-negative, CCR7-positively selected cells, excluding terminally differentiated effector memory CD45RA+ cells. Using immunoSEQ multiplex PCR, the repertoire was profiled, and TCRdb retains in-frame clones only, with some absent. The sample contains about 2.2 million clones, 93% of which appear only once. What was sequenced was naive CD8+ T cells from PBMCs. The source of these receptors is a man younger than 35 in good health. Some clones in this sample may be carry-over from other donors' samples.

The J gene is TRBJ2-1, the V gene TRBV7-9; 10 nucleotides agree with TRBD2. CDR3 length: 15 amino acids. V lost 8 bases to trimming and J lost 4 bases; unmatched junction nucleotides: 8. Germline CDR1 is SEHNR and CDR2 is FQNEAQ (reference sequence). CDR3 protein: CASFSGAGGYNEQFF. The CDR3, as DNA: TGTGCCAGCTTCTCTGGAGCGGGAGGGTACAATGAGCAGTTCTTC.

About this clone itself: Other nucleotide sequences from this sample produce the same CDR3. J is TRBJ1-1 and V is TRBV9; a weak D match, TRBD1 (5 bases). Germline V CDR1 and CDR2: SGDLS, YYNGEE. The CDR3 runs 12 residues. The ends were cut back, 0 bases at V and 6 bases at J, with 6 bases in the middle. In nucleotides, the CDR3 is TGTGCCAGCAGCGTAGGGGGGGCTGAAGCTTTCTTT. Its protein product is CASSVGGAEAFF.

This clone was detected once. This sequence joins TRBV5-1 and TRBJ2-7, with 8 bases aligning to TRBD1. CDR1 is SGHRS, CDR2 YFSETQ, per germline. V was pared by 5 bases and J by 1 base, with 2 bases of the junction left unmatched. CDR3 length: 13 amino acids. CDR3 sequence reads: CASRWDRSYEQYF. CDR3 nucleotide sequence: TGCGCCAGCAGATGGGACAGGTCCTACGAGCAGTACTTC.

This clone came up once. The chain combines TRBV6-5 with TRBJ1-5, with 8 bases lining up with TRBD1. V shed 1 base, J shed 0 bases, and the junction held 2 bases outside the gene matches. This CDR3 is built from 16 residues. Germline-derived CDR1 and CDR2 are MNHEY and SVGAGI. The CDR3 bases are TGTGCCAGCAGTTACTTCGGACAGGGTAGCAATCAGCCCCAGCATTTT. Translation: CASSYFGQGSNQPQHF.

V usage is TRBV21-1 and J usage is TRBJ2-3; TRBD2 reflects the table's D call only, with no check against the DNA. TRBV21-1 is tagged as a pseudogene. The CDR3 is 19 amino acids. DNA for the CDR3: TGTGCCAGCAGCAAAATCCCGCCGGGACTAGCGGGAGAGGCAGATACGCAGTATTTT. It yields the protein CASSKIPPGLAGEADTQYF.

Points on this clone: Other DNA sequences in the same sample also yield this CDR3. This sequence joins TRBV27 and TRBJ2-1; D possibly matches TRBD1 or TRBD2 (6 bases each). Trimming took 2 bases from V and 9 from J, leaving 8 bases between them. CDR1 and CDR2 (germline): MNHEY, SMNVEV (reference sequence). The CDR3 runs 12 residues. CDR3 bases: TGTGCCAGCAGTTTAGGAGGGGGTGAGCAGTTCTTC. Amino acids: CASSLGGGEQFF.

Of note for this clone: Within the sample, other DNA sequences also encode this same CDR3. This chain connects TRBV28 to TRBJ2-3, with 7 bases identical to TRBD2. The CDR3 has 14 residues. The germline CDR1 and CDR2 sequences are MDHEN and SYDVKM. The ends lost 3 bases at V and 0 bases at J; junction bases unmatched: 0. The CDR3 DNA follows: TGTGCCAGCAGTTTGGGAGGGAGCACAGATACGCAGTATTTT. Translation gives CASSLGGSTDTQYF.

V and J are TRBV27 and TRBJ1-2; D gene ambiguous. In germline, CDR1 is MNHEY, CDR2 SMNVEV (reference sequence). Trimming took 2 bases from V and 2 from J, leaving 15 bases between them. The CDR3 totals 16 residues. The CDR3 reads CASSLSPTGWNYGYTF. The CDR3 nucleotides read TGTGCCAGCAGTTTAAGCCCCACGGGCTGGAACTATGGCTACACCTTC.

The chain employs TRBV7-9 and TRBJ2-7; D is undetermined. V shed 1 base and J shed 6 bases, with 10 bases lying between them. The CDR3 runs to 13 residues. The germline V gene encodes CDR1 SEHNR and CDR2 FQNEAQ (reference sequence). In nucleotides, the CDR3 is TGTGCCAGCAGCTTAGAAGGCGCGCGCGAGCAGTACTTC. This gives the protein CASSLEGAREQYF.